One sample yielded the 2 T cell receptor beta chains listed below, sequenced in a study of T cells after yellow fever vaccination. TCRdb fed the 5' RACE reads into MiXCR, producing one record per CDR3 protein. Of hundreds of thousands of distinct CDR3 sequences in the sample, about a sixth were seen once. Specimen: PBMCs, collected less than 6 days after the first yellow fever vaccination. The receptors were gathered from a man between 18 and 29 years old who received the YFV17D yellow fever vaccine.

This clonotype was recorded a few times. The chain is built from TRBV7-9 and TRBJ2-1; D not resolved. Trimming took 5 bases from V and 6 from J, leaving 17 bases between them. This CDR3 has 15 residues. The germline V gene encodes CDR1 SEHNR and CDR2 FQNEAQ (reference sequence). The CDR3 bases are TGTGCCAGCAGCCCCCTTTATTCGAAAGGCAATGAGCAGTTCTTC. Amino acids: CASSPLYSKGNEQFF.

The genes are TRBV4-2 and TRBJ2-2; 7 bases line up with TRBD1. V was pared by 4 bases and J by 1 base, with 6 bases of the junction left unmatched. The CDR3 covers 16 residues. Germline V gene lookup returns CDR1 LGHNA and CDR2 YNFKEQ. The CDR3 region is CASSPWGTVNTGELFF. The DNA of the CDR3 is TGTGCCAGCAGCCCATGGGGGACAGTGAACACCGGGGAGCTGTTTTTT.